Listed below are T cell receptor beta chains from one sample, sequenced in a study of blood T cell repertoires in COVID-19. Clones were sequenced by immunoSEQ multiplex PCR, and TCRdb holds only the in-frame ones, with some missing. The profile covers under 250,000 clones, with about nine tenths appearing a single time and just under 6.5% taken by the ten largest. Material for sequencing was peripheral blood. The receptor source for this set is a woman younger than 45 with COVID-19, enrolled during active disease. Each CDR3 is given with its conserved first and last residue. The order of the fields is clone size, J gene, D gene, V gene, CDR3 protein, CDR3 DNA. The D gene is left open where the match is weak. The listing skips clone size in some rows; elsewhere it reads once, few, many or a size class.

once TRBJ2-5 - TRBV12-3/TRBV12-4 CASSFQETQYF TGTGCCAGCAGTTTTCAGGAGACCCAGTACTTC
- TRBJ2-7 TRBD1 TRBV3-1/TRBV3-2 CASSQDADRADEQYF TGTGCCAGCAGCCAAGATGCTGACAGGGCGGACGAGCAGTACTTC
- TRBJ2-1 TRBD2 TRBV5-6 CASSLGLAGVQFF TGTGCCAGCAGCTTGGGACTAGCGGGAGTGCAGTTCTTC
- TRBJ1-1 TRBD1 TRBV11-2 CASSYIRTGLNTEAFF TGTGCCAGCAGCTATATCAGGACAGGGTTGAACACTGAAGCTTTCTTT
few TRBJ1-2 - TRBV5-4 CASSLVSGTTTSYGYTF TGTGCCAGCAGCTTGGTATCAGGGACTACTACTTCCTATGGCTACACCTTC
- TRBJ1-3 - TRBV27 CASSYTGGNTIYF TGTGCCAGCAGTTACACAGGAGGAAACACCATATATTTT
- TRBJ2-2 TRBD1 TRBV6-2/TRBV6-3 CASSSNTQGTGELFF TGTGCCAGCAGTTCAAACACACAGGGGACCGGGGAGCTGTTTTTT
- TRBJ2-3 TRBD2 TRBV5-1 CASGEGPGTDTQYF TGCGCCAGCGGGGAGGGCCCTGGGACAGATACGCAGTATTTT
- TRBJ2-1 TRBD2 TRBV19 CASSIELAGGPGDEQFF TGTGCCAGTAGTATTGAACTAGCGGGAGGGCCGGGCGATGAGCAGTTCTTC
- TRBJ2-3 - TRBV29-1 CSVQVRTDTQYF TGCAGCGTTCAGGTTCGCACAGATACGCAGTATTTT
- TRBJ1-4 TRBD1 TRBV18 CASSPRAGGTNEKLFF TGTGCCAGCTCACCACGCGCAGGGGGGACTAATGAAAAACTGTTTTTT
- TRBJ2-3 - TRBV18 CASSLQGGNTDTQYF TGTGCCAGCTCACTTCAGGGAGGAAACACAGATACGCAGTATTTT
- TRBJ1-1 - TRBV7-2 CASSSGGVMNTEAFF TGTGCCAGCAGCTCGGGAGGGGTTATGAACACTGAAGCTTTCTTT
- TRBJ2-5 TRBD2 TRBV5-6 CASSPTGLRETQYF TGTGCCAGCAGCCCAACGGGACTAAGAGAGACCCAGTACTTC
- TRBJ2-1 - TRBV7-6 CASSPRTTGDNEQFF TGTGCCAGCAGCCCGAGGACCACCGGGGACAATGAGCAGTTCTTC
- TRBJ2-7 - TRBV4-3 CASSQDGSGIYEQYF TGCGCCAGCAGCCAAGATGGGTCAGGAATCTACGAGCAGTACTTC
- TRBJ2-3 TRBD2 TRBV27 CASSLREGSTDTQYF TGTGCCAGCAGTTTACGGGAGGGAAGCACAGATACGCAGTATTTT
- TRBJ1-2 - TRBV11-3 CASSFNTRQRTNYGYTF TGTGCCAGCAGCTTTAACACCAGACAACGAACAAACTATGGCTACACCTTC
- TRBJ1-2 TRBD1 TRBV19 CASSAGGLSGYTF TGTGCCAGTAGTGCAGGGGGCCTGAGTGGCTACACCTTC
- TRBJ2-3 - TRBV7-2 CASSDHGWATDTQYF TGTGCCAGCAGCGATCACGGCTGGGCCACAGATACGCAGTATTTT
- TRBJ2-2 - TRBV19 CASSIGQGKRELFF TGTGCCAGTAGTATAGGGCAGGGTAAAAGGGAGCTGTTTTTT
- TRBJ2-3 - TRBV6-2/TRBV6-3 CASSYSGGGPTDTQYF TGTGCCAGCAGTTACTCTGGCGGGGGCCCCACAGATACGCAGTATTTT
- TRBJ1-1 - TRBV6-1 CASSEAGGGGYTEAFF TGTGCCAGCAGTGAAGCTGGCGGAGGAGGGTACACTGAAGCTTTCTTT
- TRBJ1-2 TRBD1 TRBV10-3 CAIHDRGDYGYTF TGTGCCATCCATGACAGGGGTGACTATGGCTACACCTTC
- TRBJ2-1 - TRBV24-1 CATSKGLLRDEQFF TGTGCCACCAGTAAAGGACTACTTCGGGATGAGCAGTTCTTC
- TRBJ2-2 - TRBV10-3 CAISESDSITGELFF TGTGCCATCAGTGAATCGGACTCGATCACCGGGGAGCTGTTTTTT
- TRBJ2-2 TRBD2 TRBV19 CASSIAGRGTGELFF TGTGCCAGTAGTATAGCCGGGAGGGGCACCGGGGAGCTGTTTTTT
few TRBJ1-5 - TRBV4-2 CASSLDSGAGQPQHF TGTGCCAGCAGCCTCGACTCGGGAGCGGGTCAGCCCCAGCATTTT
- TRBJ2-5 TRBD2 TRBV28 CASSSSGGSQETQYF TGTGCCAGCAGTTCCAGCGGGGGCTCCCAAGAGACCCAGTACTTC
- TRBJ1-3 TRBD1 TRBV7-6 CASSLAVLGQASGNTIYF TGTGCCAGCAGCTTAGCGGTCCTCGGACAGGCCTCTGGAAACACCATATATTTT
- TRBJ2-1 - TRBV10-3 CAISESVLGLLKNYNEQFF TGTGCCATCAGTGAAAGTGTTCTGGGACTTCTCAAAAACTACAATGAGCAGTTCTTC
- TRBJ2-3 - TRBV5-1 CASSKPKTRDTDTQYF TGCGCCAGCAGCAAACCAAAGACACGGGACACAGATACGCAGTATTTT
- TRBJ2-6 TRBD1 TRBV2 CASGDRASGANVLTF TGTGCCAGCGGCGACAGGGCCAGTGGGGCCAACGTCCTGACTTTC
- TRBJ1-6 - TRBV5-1 CASSSGQSNNSPLHF TGCGCCAGCAGCTCTGGACAGTCAAATAATTCACCCCTCCACTTT
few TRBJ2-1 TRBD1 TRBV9 CASSTGQLSSYNEQFF TGTGCCAGCAGCACGGGACAGCTTAGCTCCTACAATGAGCAGTTCTTC
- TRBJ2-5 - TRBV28 CASSPQRAQETQYF TGTGCCAGCAGTCCCCAGCGGGCGCAAGAGACCCAGTACTTC
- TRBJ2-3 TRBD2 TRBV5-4 CASSLYELAGRTDTQYF TGTGCCAGCAGCTTGTACGAACTAGCGGGGAGGACAGATACGCAGTATTTT
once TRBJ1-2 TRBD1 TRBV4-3 CASSQSRDRIVLPYTF TGCGCCAGCAGCCAATCGCGGGACAGGATTGTACTTCCCTACACCTTC
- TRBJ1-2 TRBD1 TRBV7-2 CASSPGQGNYGYTF TGTGCCAGCAGCCCCGGACAGGGGAACTATGGCTACACCTTC
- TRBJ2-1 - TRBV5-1 CASSLDPSSNEQFF TGCGCCAGCAGCTTGGATCCCTCCTCCAATGAGCAGTTCTTC
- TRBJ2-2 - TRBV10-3 CAIGGPGHLSNTGELFF TGTGCCATCGGTGGGCCGGGACACCTATCGAACACCGGGGAGCTGTTTTTT
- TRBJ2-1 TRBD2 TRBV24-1 CATSLAGGSYNEQFF TGTGCCACCAGTCTAGCGGGAGGATCGTACAATGAGCAGTTCTTC
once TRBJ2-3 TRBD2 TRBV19 CASSIGTSGGLTDTQYF TGTGCCAGTAGTATTGGGACTAGCGGGGGGTTGACAGATACGCAGTATTTT
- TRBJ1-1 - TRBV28 CASNRNTEAFF TGTGCCAGCAATCGGAACACTGAAGCTTTCTTT
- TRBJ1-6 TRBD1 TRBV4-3 CASNQGAESSPLHF TGCGCCAGCAACCAGGGGGCGGAGAGCTCACCCCTCCACTTT
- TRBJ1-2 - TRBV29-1 CSVEEIRERLPLTF TGCAGCGTCGAGGAGATCAGGGAAAGGCTCCCCCTCACCTTC
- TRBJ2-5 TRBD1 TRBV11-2 CASSKWDREETQYF TGTGCCAGCAGCAAATGGGACAGAGAAGAGACCCAGTACTTC
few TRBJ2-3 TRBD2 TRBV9 CASSVSGSGGRPNTQYF TGTGCCAGCAGCGTTAGTGGCAGCGGGGGGCGCCCGAATACGCAGTATTTT
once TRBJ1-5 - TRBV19 CASSIRSGTPSNQPQHF TGTGCCAGTAGTATCCGGTCCGGGACACCTAGCAATCAGCCCCAGCATTTT
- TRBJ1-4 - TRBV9 CASRREAEEKLFF TGTGCCAGCCGCCGGGAAGCGGAGGAAAAACTGTTTTTT
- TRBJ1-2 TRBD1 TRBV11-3 CASSPRDREEGYTF TGTGCCAGCAGCCCCCGAGACAGGGAAGAAGGCTACACCTTC